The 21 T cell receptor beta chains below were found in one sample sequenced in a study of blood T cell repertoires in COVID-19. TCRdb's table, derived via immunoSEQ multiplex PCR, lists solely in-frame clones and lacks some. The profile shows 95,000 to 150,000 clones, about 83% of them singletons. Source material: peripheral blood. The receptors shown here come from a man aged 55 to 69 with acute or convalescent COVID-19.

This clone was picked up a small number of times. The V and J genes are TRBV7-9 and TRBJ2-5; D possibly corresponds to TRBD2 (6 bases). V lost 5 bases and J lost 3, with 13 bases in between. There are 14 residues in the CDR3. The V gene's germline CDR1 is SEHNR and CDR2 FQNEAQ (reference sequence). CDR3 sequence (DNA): TGTGCCAGCAGCGAATACGGAGGGAAAGAGACCCAGTACTTC. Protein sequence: CASSEYGGKETQYF.

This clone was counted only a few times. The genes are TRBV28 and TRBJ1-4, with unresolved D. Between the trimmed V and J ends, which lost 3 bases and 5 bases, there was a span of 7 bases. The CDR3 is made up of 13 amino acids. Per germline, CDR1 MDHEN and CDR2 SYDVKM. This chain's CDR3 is CASSLAANEKLFF. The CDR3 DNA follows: TGTGCCAGCAGTTTGGCGGCGAATGAAAAACTGTTTTTT.

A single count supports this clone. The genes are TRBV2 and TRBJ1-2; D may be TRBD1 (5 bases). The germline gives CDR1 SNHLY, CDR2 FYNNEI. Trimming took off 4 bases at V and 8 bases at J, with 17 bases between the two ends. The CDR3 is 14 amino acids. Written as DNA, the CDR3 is TGTGCCAGCAGTGGGAACTTCGTAGGGGTCGGCTACACCTTC. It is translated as CASSGNFVGVGYTF.

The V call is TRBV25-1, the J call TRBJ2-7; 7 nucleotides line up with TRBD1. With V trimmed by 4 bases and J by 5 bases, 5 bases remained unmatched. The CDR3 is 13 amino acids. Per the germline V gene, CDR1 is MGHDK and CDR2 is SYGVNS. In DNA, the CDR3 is TGTGCCAGCAGTGCCTACGACAGGGACGAGCAGTACTTC. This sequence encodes CASSAYDRDEQYF.

The CDR3 sequence is CASSPRQGFNTGELFF. CDR3 coding DNA: TGTGCCAGCAGCCCTAGACAGGGATTTAACACCGGGGAGCTGTTTTTT. The chain is built from TRBV6-2 or TRBV6-3 and TRBJ2-2, with 7 bases aligning to TRBD1. The CDR3 runs 16 residues. Germline V gene sequence: CDR1 MNHEY, CDR2 SVGEGT. V was pared by 6 bases and J by 2 bases, with 9 bases of the junction left unmatched.

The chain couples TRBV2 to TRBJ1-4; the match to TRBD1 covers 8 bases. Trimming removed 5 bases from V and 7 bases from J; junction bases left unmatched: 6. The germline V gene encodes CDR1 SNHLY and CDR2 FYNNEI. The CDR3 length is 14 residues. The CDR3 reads CASSSQGGLEKLFF. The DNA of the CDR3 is TGTGCCAGCAGTTCACAGGGGGGACTTGAAAAACTGTTTTTT.

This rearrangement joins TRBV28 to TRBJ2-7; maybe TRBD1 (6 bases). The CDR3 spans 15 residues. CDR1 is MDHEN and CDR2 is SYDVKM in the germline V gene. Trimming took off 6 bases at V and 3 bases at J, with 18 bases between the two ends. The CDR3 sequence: CASRPPQGLVYEQYF. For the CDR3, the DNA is TGTGCCAGCAGGCCCCCACAGGGTTTGGTCTACGAGCAGTACTTC. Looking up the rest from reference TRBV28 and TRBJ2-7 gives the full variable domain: DVKVTQSSRYLVKRTGEKVFLECVQDMDHENMFWYRQDPGLGLRLIYFSYDVKMKEKGDIPEGYSVSREKKERFSLILESASTNQTSMYLCASRPPQGLVYEQYFGPGTRLTVT.

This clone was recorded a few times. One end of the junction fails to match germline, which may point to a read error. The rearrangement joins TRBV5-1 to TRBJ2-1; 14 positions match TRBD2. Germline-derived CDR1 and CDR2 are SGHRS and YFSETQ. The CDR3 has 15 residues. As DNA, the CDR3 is TGCGCCAGCCGCTTCGGGACTAGCGGGAGCAGTGAGCAGTTCTTC. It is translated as CASRFGTSGSSEQFF. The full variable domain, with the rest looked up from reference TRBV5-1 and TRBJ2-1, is KAGVTQTPRYLIKTRGQQVTLSCSPISGHRSVSWYQQTPGQGLQFLFEYFSETQRNKGNFPGRFSGRQFSNSRSEMNVSTLELGDSALYLCASRFGTSGSSEQFFGPGTRLTVL.

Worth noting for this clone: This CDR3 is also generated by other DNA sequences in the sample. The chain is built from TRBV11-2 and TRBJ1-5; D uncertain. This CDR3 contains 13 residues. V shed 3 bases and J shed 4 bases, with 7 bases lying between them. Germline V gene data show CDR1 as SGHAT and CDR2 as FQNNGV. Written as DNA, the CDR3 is TGTGCCAGCAGCTTTGGAGGGAATCAGCCCCAGCATTTT. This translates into CASSFGGNQPQHF.

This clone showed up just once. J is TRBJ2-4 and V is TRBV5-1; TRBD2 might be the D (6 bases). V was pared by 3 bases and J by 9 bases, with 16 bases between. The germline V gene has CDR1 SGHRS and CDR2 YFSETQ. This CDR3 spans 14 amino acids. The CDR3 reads CASSSTLSGRIQYF. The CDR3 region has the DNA TGCGCCAGCAGCTCGACCTTAAGCGGGCGCATTCAGTACTTC.

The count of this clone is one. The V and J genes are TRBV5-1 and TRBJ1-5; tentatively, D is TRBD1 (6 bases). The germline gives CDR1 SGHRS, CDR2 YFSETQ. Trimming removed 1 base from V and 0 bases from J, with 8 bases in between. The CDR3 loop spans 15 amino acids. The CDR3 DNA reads TGCGCCAGCAGCTTGATGGGACATAGCAATCAGCCCCAGCATTTT. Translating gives CASSLMGHSNQPQHF.

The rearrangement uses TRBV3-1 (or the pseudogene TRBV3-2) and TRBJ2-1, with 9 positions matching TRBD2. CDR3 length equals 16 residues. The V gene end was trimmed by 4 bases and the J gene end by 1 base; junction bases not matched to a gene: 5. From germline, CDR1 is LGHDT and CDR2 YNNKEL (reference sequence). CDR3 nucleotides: TGTGCCAGCAGCCCCTGGACTAGCGAGTCCTACAATGAGCAGTTCTTC. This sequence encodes CASSPWTSESYNEQFF.

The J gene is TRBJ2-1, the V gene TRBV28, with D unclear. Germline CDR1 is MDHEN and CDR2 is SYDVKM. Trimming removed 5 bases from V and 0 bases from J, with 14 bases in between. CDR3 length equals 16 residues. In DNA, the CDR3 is TGTGCCAGCAGTCCCAGTCCCCCCTTCTCCTACAATGAGCAGTTCTTC. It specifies CASSPSPPFSYNEQFF.

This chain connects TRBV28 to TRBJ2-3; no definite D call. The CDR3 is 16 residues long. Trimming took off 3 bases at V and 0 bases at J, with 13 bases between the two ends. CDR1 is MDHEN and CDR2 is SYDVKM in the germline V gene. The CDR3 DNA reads TGTGCCAGCAGTTTCCCCCCCCGTACTAGCACAGATACGCAGTATTTT. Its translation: CASSFPPRTSTDTQYF.

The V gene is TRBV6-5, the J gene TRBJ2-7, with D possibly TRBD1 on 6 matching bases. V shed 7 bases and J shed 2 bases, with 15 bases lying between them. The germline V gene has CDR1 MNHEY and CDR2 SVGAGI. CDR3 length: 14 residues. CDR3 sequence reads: CASILDRKAYEQYF. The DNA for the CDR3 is TGTGCCAGCATTCTCGACAGGAAGGCCTACGAGCAGTACTTC.

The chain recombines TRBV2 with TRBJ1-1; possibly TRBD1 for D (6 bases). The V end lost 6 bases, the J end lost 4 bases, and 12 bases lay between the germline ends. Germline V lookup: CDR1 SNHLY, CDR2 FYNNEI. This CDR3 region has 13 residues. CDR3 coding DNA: TGTGCCAGCAGGCAGGGAGGGGGCACTGAAGCTTTCTTT. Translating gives CASRQGGGTEAFF.

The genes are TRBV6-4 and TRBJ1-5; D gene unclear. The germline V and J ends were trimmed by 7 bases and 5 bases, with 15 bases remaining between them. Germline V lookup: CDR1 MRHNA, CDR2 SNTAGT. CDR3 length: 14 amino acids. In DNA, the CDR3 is TGTGCCAGCAACACCCCGAGGCCTTATCAGCCCCAGCATTTT. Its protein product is CASNTPRPYQPQHF.

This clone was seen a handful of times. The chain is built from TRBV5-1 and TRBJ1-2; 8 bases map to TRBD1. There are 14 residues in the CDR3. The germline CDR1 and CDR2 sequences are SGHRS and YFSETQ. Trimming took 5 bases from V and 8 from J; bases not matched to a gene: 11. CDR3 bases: TGCGCCAGCAGGGACAGGGCCTCCTTGGACGGCTACACCTTC. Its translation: CASRDRASLDGYTF.

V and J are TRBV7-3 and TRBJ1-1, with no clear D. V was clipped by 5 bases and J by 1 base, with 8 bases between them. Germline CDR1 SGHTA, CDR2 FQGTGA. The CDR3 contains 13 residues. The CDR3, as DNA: TGTGCCAGCAGCCCAGTGAAGAACACTGAAGCTTTCTTT. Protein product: CASSPVKNTEAFF.

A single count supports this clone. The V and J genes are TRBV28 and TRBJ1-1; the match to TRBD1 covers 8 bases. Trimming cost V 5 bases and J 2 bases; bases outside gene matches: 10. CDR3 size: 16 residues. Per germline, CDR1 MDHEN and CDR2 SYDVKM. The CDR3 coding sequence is TGTGCCAGCAGTCCCTCGGGACAGGCTGCAAACACTGAAGCTTTCTTT. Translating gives CASSPSGQAANTEAFF.

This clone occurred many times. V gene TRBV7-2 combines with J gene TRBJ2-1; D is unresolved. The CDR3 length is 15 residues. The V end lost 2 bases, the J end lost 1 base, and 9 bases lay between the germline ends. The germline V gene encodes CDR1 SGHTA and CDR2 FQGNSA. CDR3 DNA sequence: TGTGCCAGCAGCTTAACGGCAGGTTCCTACAATGAGCAGTTCTTC. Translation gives CASSLTAGSYNEQFF.